This note documents a single TCR beta chain sequence. This clone's antigen is unknown. No clone much larger than this one lies a single base away; base qualities are absent. This entry comes from a study of T cell changes during pregnancy in multiple sclerosis (dated by TCRdb to the late 2010s). In the study overall: Changes in the T cell repertoire over the course of pregnancy were examined in this study in women with multiple sclerosis.

V drops 2 bases and J drops 6 bases, leaving 7 bases in between. The germline V gene yields SGHDN for CDR1 and FVKESK for CDR2. Including cysteine and phenylalanine, the CDR3 has 13 amino acids. The retained sequence is limited to the CDR3, 39 bases, with the frame set at the first base. The library came from the immunoSEQ multiplex PCR assay. TCRdb's version of the immuneACCESS table is confined to in-frame rearrangements and falls short of the full clone set. An unresolved V gene accounts for under half of the shortfall where checked; the remainder is of unknown origin. Across this sample there are about 80,000 clones, with about 91% seen only once. The ten biggest clones cover 1.5% to 2% of the sample.

This material consisted of peripheral blood, taken before pregnancy. The clonotype originates from a female donor with multiple sclerosis, enrolled in a pregnancy study. This chain is built from TRBV14 and TRBJ2-2; the D gene cannot be named for sure. DNA sequence: TGTGCCAGCAGCCAACAATTTGCCGGGGAGCTGTTTTTT. The encoded protein is CASSQQFAGELFF.